A selection of T cell receptor beta chains follows, all from one sample in a study of blood T cell repertoires in COVID-19. Data came from immunoSEQ multiplex PCR; TCRdb stores just in-frame clones and leaves some out. The sample records approximately 480,000 clones, around 90% being singletons. The sequenced material came from PBMCs or T cells enriched from blood (not recorded which). These receptors came from a woman aged 18-30 years who had recovered from COVID-19. The CDR3 runs from the conserved cysteine through the conserved F or W. D genes are given only for firm matches. Clone sizes are given selectively: once, few, many, or a class where the clone is expanded.

CDR3aa: CASKLTGGGNTIYF; CDR3nt: TGCGCCAGCAAATTGACAGGGGGCGGAAACACCATATATTTT; j_gene: TRBJ1-3; d_gene: TRBD1; abundance: -; v_gene: TRBV10-2
CDR3aa: CASSSSGQANSPLHF; CDR3nt: TGCGCCAGCAGCTCATCCGGACAGGCCAATTCACCCCTCCACTTT; j_gene: TRBJ1-6; d_gene: TRBD1; abundance: -; v_gene: TRBV5-1
CDR3aa: CASTINLDSNQPQHF; CDR3nt: TGTGCCAGCACCATCAACCTAGACAGCAATCAGCCCCAGCATTTT; j_gene: TRBJ1-5; d_gene: -; abundance: -; v_gene: TRBV28
CDR3aa: CASRRGTGQETQYF; CDR3nt: TGTGCCAGCAGGCGTGGGACAGGGCAAGAGACCCAGTACTTC; j_gene: TRBJ2-5; d_gene: TRBD1; abundance: few; v_gene: TRBV6-5
CDR3aa: CASSFHRGANTGELFF; CDR3nt: TGTGCCAGCAGCTTTCACAGGGGAGCGAACACCGGGGAGCTGTTTTTT; j_gene: TRBJ2-2; d_gene: TRBD1; abundance: once; v_gene: TRBV5-5
CDR3aa: CASSWTSGGLTDTQYF; CDR3nt: TGCGCCAGCAGTTGGACTAGCGGGGGGCTAACGGATACGCAGTATTTT; j_gene: TRBJ2-3; d_gene: TRBD2; abundance: -; v_gene: TRBV5-1
CDR3aa: CASSYDRLYGYTF; CDR3nt: TGTGCCAGCAGTTATGACAGGTTATATGGCTACACCTTC; j_gene: TRBJ1-2; d_gene: -; abundance: -; v_gene: TRBV6-5
CDR3aa: CAWTRGPGVYGYTF; CDR3nt: TGTGCCTGGACCAGGGGGCCAGGGGTCTATGGCTACACCTTC; j_gene: TRBJ1-2; d_gene: TRBD1; abundance: -; v_gene: TRBV30
CDR3aa: CAWNRKAGEQYF; CDR3nt: TGTGCCTGGAATAGGAAGGCAGGCGAGCAGTACTTC; j_gene: TRBJ2-7; d_gene: -; abundance: -; v_gene: TRBV30
CDR3aa: CASSLDSSYEQYF; CDR3nt: TGTGCCAGCAGCCTGGACAGCTCCTACGAGCAGTACTTC; j_gene: TRBJ2-7; d_gene: -; abundance: -; v_gene: TRBV7-3
CDR3aa: CASSFTGDGEAFF; CDR3nt: TGCGCCAGCAGCTTTACAGGGGATGGTGAAGCTTTCTTT; j_gene: TRBJ1-1; d_gene: TRBD1; abundance: -; v_gene: TRBV5-1
CDR3aa: CASSLSEGNYEQYF; CDR3nt: TGTGCCAGCAGCTTATCGGAGGGGAACTACGAGCAGTACTTC; j_gene: TRBJ2-7; d_gene: -; abundance: few; v_gene: TRBV7-7
CDR3aa: CASSLAGDNTGELFF; CDR3nt: TGCGCCAGCAGTTTAGCGGGAGACAACACCGGGGAGCTGTTTTTT; j_gene: TRBJ2-2; d_gene: TRBD2; abundance: -; v_gene: TRBV5-1
CDR3aa: CASSVQGLGPSSPLHF; CDR3nt: TGTGCCAGCAGCGTACAGGGTTTGGGCCCTTCGTCACCCCTCCACTTT; j_gene: TRBJ1-6; d_gene: -; abundance: -; v_gene: TRBV5-4
CDR3aa: CATELGASTYNEQFF; CDR3nt: TGTGCCACCGAGCTTGGGGCTTCAACCTACAATGAGCAGTTCTTC; j_gene: TRBJ2-1; d_gene: -; abundance: -; v_gene: TRBV10-3
CDR3aa: CASSMTEKAFF; CDR3nt: TGTGCCAGTAGTATGACAGAAAAAGCTTTCTTT; j_gene: TRBJ1-1; d_gene: -; abundance: -; v_gene: TRBV19
CDR3aa: CASSYGGALIQTQYF; CDR3nt: TGTGCCAGCAGTTACGGGGGGGCCCTGATTCAGACCCAGTACTTC; j_gene: TRBJ2-5; d_gene: -; abundance: -; v_gene: TRBV6-6
CDR3aa: CASSLWAGYSYEQYF; CDR3nt: TGCGCCAGCAGCTTGTGGGCAGGGTACTCCTACGAGCAGTACTTC; j_gene: TRBJ2-7; d_gene: -; abundance: -; v_gene: TRBV5-1
CDR3aa: CASSFRGYSNQPQHF; CDR3nt: TGTGCCAGCAGTTTTAGGGGCTATAGCAATCAGCCCCAGCATTTT; j_gene: TRBJ1-5; d_gene: -; abundance: -; v_gene: TRBV28
CDR3aa: CSATGNEQFF; CDR3nt: TGCAGTGCTACGGGAAATGAGCAGTTCTTC; j_gene: TRBJ2-1; d_gene: -; abundance: -; v_gene: TRBV20-1
CDR3aa: CASSKALGGEKQNEQFF; CDR3nt: TGTGCCAGCAGCAAAGCCCTCGGGGGGGAGAAGCAAAATGAGCAGTTCTTC; j_gene: TRBJ2-1; d_gene: -; abundance: -; v_gene: TRBV21-1
CDR3aa: CATRVAGANTDTQYF; CDR3nt: TGCGCCACCAGGGTAGCGGGGGCTAACACAGATACGCAGTATTTT; j_gene: TRBJ2-3; d_gene: TRBD2; abundance: -; v_gene: TRBV5-1
CDR3aa: CASSGTDNTEAFF; CDR3nt: TGTGCCAGCAGCGGGACAGACAACACTGAAGCTTTCTTT; j_gene: TRBJ1-1; d_gene: TRBD1; abundance: -; v_gene: TRBV6-5
CDR3aa: CSVGGQNTEAFF; CDR3nt: TGCAGCGTTGGGGGCCAGAACACTGAAGCTTTCTTT; j_gene: TRBJ1-1; d_gene: -; abundance: -; v_gene: TRBV29-1
CDR3aa: CASSLWAGGSTDTQYF; CDR3nt: TGTGCCAGCAGCTTGTGGGCGGGGGGAAGCACAGATACGCAGTATTTT; j_gene: TRBJ2-3; d_gene: TRBD2; abundance: once; v_gene: TRBV5-6
CDR3aa: CASSLRGPYEQYF; CDR3nt: TGTGCCAGCAGTTTGCGAGGGCCCTACGAGCAGTACTTC; j_gene: TRBJ2-7; d_gene: -; abundance: -; v_gene: TRBV28
CDR3aa: CASSAGVLRPQHF; CDR3nt: TGTGCCAGCAGTGCGGGGGTCCTCCGGCCCCAGCATTTT; j_gene: TRBJ1-5; d_gene: -; abundance: once; v_gene: TRBV2
CDR3aa: CASSPKGLAGVRNTQYF; CDR3nt: TGTGCCAGCAGCCCGAAGGGACTAGCGGGGGTACGGAATACGCAGTATTTT; j_gene: TRBJ2-3; d_gene: TRBD2; abundance: -; v_gene: TRBV11-2
CDR3aa: CASSLATGGDGYTF; CDR3nt: TGTGCCAGCAGCTTGGCGACAGGGGGCGATGGCTACACCTTC; j_gene: TRBJ1-2; d_gene: TRBD1; abundance: -; v_gene: TRBV5-6
CDR3aa: CASSPMSGGPYNSPLHF; CDR3nt: TGTGCCAGCAGCCCGATGAGTGGGGGCCCCTATAATTCACCCCTCCACTTT; j_gene: TRBJ1-6; d_gene: -; abundance: -; v_gene: TRBV7-2
CDR3aa: CASSSAGAGTRDYEQYF; CDR3nt: TGTGCCAGCAGCTCTGCGGGAGCCGGGACTAGGGACTACGAGCAGTACTTC; j_gene: TRBJ2-7; d_gene: TRBD2; abundance: -; v_gene: TRBV7-9
CDR3aa: CASRPGTPREQYF; CDR3nt: TGTGCCAGCAGACCCGGGACTCCCAGGGAGCAGTACTTC; j_gene: TRBJ2-7; d_gene: -; abundance: -; v_gene: TRBV21-1
CDR3aa: CASIPGFTGFANTEAFF; CDR3nt: TGCGCCAGCATACCAGGGTTCACAGGGTTCGCTAACACTGAAGCTTTCTTT; j_gene: TRBJ1-1; d_gene: -; abundance: -; v_gene: TRBV23-1
CDR3aa: CASSWTEAYEQYF; CDR3nt: TGTGCCAGCAGTTGGACGGAGGCCTACGAGCAGTACTTC; j_gene: TRBJ2-7; d_gene: -; abundance: -; v_gene: TRBV12-3/TRBV12-4
CDR3aa: CASTPTGEKQYF; CDR3nt: TGTGCCAGCACCCCGACAGGGGAGAAGCAGTACTTC; j_gene: TRBJ2-7; d_gene: TRBD1; abundance: -; v_gene: TRBV2
CDR3aa: CASSLALRENDYEQYF; CDR3nt: TGCGCCAGCAGCTTGGCCTTAAGGGAGAACGACTACGAGCAGTACTTC; j_gene: TRBJ2-7; d_gene: -; abundance: once; v_gene: TRBV5-1
CDR3aa: CASSVGTGEGTDTQYF; CDR3nt: TGTGCCAGCAGCGTAGGGACAGGAGAGGGCACAGATACGCAGTATTTT; j_gene: TRBJ2-3; d_gene: TRBD1; abundance: -; v_gene: TRBV9
CDR3aa: CASSHSRTGAGTEAFF; CDR3nt: TGCGCCAGCAGCCATTCCCGGACAGGGGCGGGGACTGAAGCTTTCTTT; j_gene: TRBJ1-1; d_gene: TRBD1; abundance: -; v_gene: TRBV4-1
CDR3aa: CASSQEGTGSYEQYF; CDR3nt: TGTGCCAGCAGCCAAGAAGGGACAGGCTCCTACGAGCAGTACTTC; j_gene: TRBJ2-7; d_gene: TRBD1; abundance: -; v_gene: TRBV3-1/TRBV3-2
CDR3aa: CSVEDRVTEAFF; CDR3nt: TGCAGCGTTGAAGACAGGGTTACTGAAGCTTTCTTT; j_gene: TRBJ1-1; d_gene: -; abundance: once; v_gene: TRBV29-1
CDR3aa: CASSRRAGAQETQYF; CDR3nt: TGTGCCAGCAGCCGGAGGGCGGGGGCCCAAGAGACCCAGTACTTC; j_gene: TRBJ2-5; d_gene: -; abundance: -; v_gene: TRBV11-3
CDR3aa: CASSPPQGATNEKLFF; CDR3nt: TGTGCCAGCAGTCCCCCCCAGGGGGCAACTAATGAAAAACTGTTTTTT; j_gene: TRBJ1-4; d_gene: TRBD1; abundance: -; v_gene: TRBV28
CDR3aa: CASRSGSYQETQYF; CDR3nt: TGTGCCAGCAGATCAGGGTCGTACCAAGAGACCCAGTACTTC; j_gene: TRBJ2-5; d_gene: -; abundance: once; v_gene: TRBV2
CDR3aa: CALRTEGTANEKLFF; CDR3nt: TGTGCCCTCCGAACCGAGGGGACAGCTAATGAAAAACTGTTTTTT; j_gene: TRBJ1-4; d_gene: TRBD1; abundance: -; v_gene: TRBV30
CDR3aa: CASSSPSDASTGELFF; CDR3nt: TGTGCCAGCAGCTCCCCTAGCGACGCCTCCACCGGGGAGCTGTTTTTT; j_gene: TRBJ2-2; d_gene: -; abundance: -; v_gene: TRBV5-8
CDR3aa: CASSSAGYNSPLHF; CDR3nt: TGTGCCAGTAGTTCAGCAGGATATAATTCACCCCTCCACTTT; j_gene: TRBJ1-6; d_gene: -; abundance: -; v_gene: TRBV19
CDR3aa: CASSAETTDSPYGYTF; CDR3nt: TGTGCCAGCAGCGCCGAAACTACAGACAGCCCCTATGGCTACACCTTC; j_gene: TRBJ1-2; d_gene: -; abundance: -; v_gene: TRBV9
CDR3aa: CASSPGQGYDYGYTF; CDR3nt: TGTGCCAGCTCACCAGGACAGGGCTACGACTATGGCTACACCTTC; j_gene: TRBJ1-2; d_gene: TRBD1; abundance: -; v_gene: TRBV18
CDR3aa: CASSEGLQFGPHYEQYF; CDR3nt: TGTGCCAGCAGTGAGGGCCTTCAGTTTGGCCCTCACTACGAGCAGTACTTC; j_gene: TRBJ2-7; d_gene: -; abundance: -; v_gene: TRBV6-1